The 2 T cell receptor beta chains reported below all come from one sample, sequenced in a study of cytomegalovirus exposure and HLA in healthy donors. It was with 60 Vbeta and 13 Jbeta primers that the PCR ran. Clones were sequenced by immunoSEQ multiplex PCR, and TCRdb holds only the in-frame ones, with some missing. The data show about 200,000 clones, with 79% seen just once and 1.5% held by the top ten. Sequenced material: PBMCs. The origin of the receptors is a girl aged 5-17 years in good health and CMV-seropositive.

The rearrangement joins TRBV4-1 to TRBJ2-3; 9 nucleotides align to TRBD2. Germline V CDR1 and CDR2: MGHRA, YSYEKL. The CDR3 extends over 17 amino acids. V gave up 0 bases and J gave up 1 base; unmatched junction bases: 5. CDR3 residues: CASSQEIAGVRTDTQYF. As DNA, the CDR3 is TGCGCCAGCAGCCAAGAAATAGCGGGGGTGCGCACAGATACGCAGTATTTT.

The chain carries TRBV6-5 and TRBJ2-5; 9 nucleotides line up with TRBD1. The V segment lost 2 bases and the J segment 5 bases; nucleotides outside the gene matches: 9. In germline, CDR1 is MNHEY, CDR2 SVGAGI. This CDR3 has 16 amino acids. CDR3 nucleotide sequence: TGTGCCAGCAGTTACCTGGGACAGGGTTTCGGGGAGACCCAGTACTTC. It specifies CASSYLGQGFGETQYF.